The 2 T cell receptor beta chains below come from one sample, sequenced in a study of T-cell memory formation after mild COVID-19. TCRdb used MiXCR to reprocess the 5' RACE reads, holding one entry per CDR3 protein. Of a few hundred thousand distinct CDR3 sequences listed, approximately 9% were seen once; the top ten hold 22%. Sequenced input: PBMCs or a T cell subset sorted from them (not recorded which). All receptors come from a young man who had mild COVID-19 (a few samples of this study predate the infection). Cell type and time point are not known.

The chain recombines TRBV20-1 with TRBJ2-2; no firm D call. Trimming took off 0 bases at V and 5 bases at J, with 7 bases between the two ends. CDR3 size: 13 residues. Germline V gives CDR1 DFQATT, CDR2 SNEGSKA (reference sequence). CDR3 DNA: TGCAGTGCTAGAGATCATGGGACCGGGGAGCTGTTTTTT. Protein sequence: CSARDHGTGELFF.

The sample holds many counts of this clonotype. V and J are TRBV4-3 and TRBJ2-1, with 7 bases identical to TRBD2. CDR1 is LGHNA, CDR2 YSLEER, per germline. V was pared by 0 bases and J by 3 bases, with 2 bases of the junction left unmatched. CDR3 length: 15 residues. The CDR3 reads CASSQDPGGYNEQFF. In nucleotides, the CDR3 is TGCGCCAGCAGCCAAGATCCGGGGGGCTACAATGAGCAGTTCTTC.